Reported below is one TCR beta chain. Its antigen remains unknown. This entry belongs to a study of shared clonotypes between healthy human individuals. Broader study findings: Roughly 5% of naive CD4 clonotypes were common to four donors. Only blood was sampled; tissue repertoires likely differ. Donor scarcity curtailed the genetic and exposure-history diversity represented herein.

The V segment lost 3 bases and the J segment 10 bases; nucleotides outside the gene matches: 12. CDR3 size: 14 residues. Germline CDR1 reads SGDLS; CDR2 reads YYNGEE. Only CD45RO-negative cells positively selected for CCR7 counted as naive CD8 cells, so terminally differentiated effector memory CD45RA+ cells were excluded. The donor population consisted of healthy HIV-negative adults with no recent acute infections or vaccinations. Assay used: immunoSEQ multiplex PCR; TCRdb lists only in-frame clones, some missing. The sample includes roughly 2 million clones, about 95% of them seen just once. The TCR sequence derives from a man in his late teens or twenties in good health. Sequences were obtained from naive CD8+ T cells sorted from blood. J is TRBJ1-1 and V is TRBV9; 7 positions match TRBD1. CDR3 sequence reads: CASSAGRGLGRAFF. The CDR3 bases are TGTGCCAGCAGCGCCGGAAGGGGGCTAGGTCGAGCTTTCTTT. Full variable domain (remainder filled in from reference TRBV9 and TRBJ1-1): DSGVTQTPKHLITATGQRVTLRCSPRSGDLSVYWYQQSLDQGLQFLIQYYNGEERAKGNILERFSAQQFPDLHSELNLSSLELGDSALYFCASSAGRGLGRAFFGQGTRLTVV.